These 2 T cell receptor beta chains originate from one sample sequenced in a study of T cells expressing NK-cell markers. TCRdb reprocessed the 5' RACE reads and stores each CDR3 protein as one record, lacking DNA. This sample's table reports around 380,000 distinct CDR3 sequences. The sample consisted of blood T cells: a sorted CD56 or NKG2C T cell subset, CD4+ or CD8+ T cells, or bulk PBMC T cells (not recorded which). The origin of the receptors is a woman aged 45-59 years in good health.

The genes are TRBV6-2 or TRBV6-3 and TRBJ2-3; TCRdb's assignment of TRBD2 cannot be checked, as there is no DNA. This CDR3 has 17 residues. Germline CDR1 MNHEY, CDR2 SVGEGT. The CDR3 sequence is CASSVPSGRLTTDTQYF.

The chain links TRBV20-1 to TRBJ1-2; TCRdb returns TRBD1, unconfirmable since there is no DNA. Germline CDR1 is DFQATT and CDR2 is SNEGSKA (reference sequence). The length of the CDR3 is 12 residues. This CDR3 reads CSAETGTVGYTF.